This is a list of T cell receptor beta chains from one sample in a study of cytomegalovirus exposure and HLA in healthy donors. The data were produced by immunoSEQ multiplex PCR, yet TCRdb's version contains in-frame clones alone and is incomplete. The repertoire includes 120,000 or so clones, about 83% of them detected once, and around 3.5% sits in the top ten. The specimen sequenced was PBMCs. Receptor source: a man under 40 in good health and CMV-seronegative. Each CDR3 is given with its conserved first and last residue. The order of the fields is V gene, J gene, clone size, D gene, CDR3 DNA, CDR3 protein. The D gene is left open where the match is weak. The size entry is marked missing in some rows and otherwise reads once, few, many or a size class.

v_gene: TRBV29-1; j_gene: TRBJ2-1; abundance: -; d_gene: -; CDR3nt: TGCAGCGTTCATAGGGGTCAATCCTACAATGAGCAGTTCTTC; CDR3aa: CSVHRGQSYNEQFF
v_gene: TRBV29-1; j_gene: TRBJ2-1; abundance: -; d_gene: TRBD2; CDR3nt: TGCAGCGTTCGCGGAGGAGGCGGGAGGGCCGGATGGAATGAGCAGTTCTTC; CDR3aa: CSVRGGGGRAGWNEQFF
v_gene: TRBV2; j_gene: TRBJ1-2; abundance: -; d_gene: -; CDR3nt: TGTGCCAGCAGTGAAGCGTCTGTTGGGGCCTATGGCTACACCTTC; CDR3aa: CASSEASVGAYGYTF
v_gene: TRBV11-1; j_gene: TRBJ1-2; abundance: -; d_gene: TRBD1; CDR3nt: TGTGCCAGCAGCGCCGACAGGGTTGGTGGCTACACCTTC; CDR3aa: CASSADRVGGYTF
v_gene: TRBV14; j_gene: TRBJ2-1; abundance: -; d_gene: -; CDR3nt: TGTGCCAGCAGCCAAGTGCCCCCAGGTGAGCAGTTCTTC; CDR3aa: CASSQVPPGEQFF
v_gene: TRBV6-5; j_gene: TRBJ1-2; abundance: -; d_gene: TRBD1; CDR3nt: TGTGCCAGCAGTTATGACTGGACAGGGCGAAATGGCTACACCTTC; CDR3aa: CASSYDWTGRNGYTF
v_gene: TRBV9; j_gene: TRBJ2-3; abundance: -; d_gene: -; CDR3nt: TGTGCCAGCAGCGTAGCGGTCCGCACAGATACGCAGTATTTT; CDR3aa: CASSVAVRTDTQYF
v_gene: TRBV9; j_gene: TRBJ1-1; abundance: -; d_gene: TRBD1; CDR3nt: TGTGCCAGCAGCGTTACACAGGGGTCAACTGAAGCTTTCTTT; CDR3aa: CASSVTQGSTEAFF
v_gene: TRBV7-2; j_gene: TRBJ2-3; abundance: -; d_gene: TRBD2; CDR3nt: TGTGCCAGCAGCACCCGACTAGCGGGGGGCCGCACAGATACGCAGTATTTT; CDR3aa: CASSTRLAGGRTDTQYF
v_gene: TRBV6-5; j_gene: TRBJ2-2; abundance: -; d_gene: TRBD1; CDR3nt: TGTGCCAGCAGCCCCGGGACAGGGGGAACCGGGGAGCTGTTTTTT; CDR3aa: CASSPGTGGTGELFF
v_gene: TRBV23-1; j_gene: TRBJ2-5; abundance: few; d_gene: -; CDR3nt: TGCGCCAGCAGTCAATCTATGCCTCACTACGGAGAGACCCAGTACTTC; CDR3aa: CASSQSMPHYGETQYF
v_gene: TRBV5-4; j_gene: TRBJ1-2; abundance: -; d_gene: TRBD1; CDR3nt: TGTGCCAGCAGCAGAAACTCCTTTGGACAGGGAGGAACCTATGGCTACACCTTC; CDR3aa: CASSRNSFGQGGTYGYTF
v_gene: TRBV7-9; j_gene: TRBJ1-1; abundance: -; d_gene: -; CDR3nt: TGTGCCAGCAGTGGACAGGAAGCTTTCTTT; CDR3aa: CASSGQEAFF
v_gene: TRBV7-9; j_gene: TRBJ1-5; abundance: -; d_gene: -; CDR3nt: TGTGCCAGCAGCCCCAGAGGGGGGGGTTGGCCCCAGCATTTT; CDR3aa: CASSPRGGGWPQHF
v_gene: TRBV19; j_gene: TRBJ1-4; abundance: few; d_gene: -; CDR3nt: TGTGCCAGTAGTATAATTATCGTGAGGGTCCCTAATGAAAAACTGTTTTTT; CDR3aa: CASSIIIVRVPNEKLFF
v_gene: TRBV6-5; j_gene: TRBJ1-1; abundance: -; d_gene: -; CDR3nt: TGTGCCAGCAGACTCTTCACTGAAGCTTTCTTT; CDR3aa: CASRLFTEAFF
v_gene: TRBV19; j_gene: TRBJ2-7; abundance: -; d_gene: TRBD2; CDR3nt: TGTGCCAGTAGTACAATAGCGGGGTCCGGAGAGCAGTACTTC; CDR3aa: CASSTIAGSGEQYF
v_gene: TRBV20-1; j_gene: TRBJ2-1; abundance: -; d_gene: -; CDR3nt: TGCAGTGTCACTGGGGGGAATGAGCAGTTCTTC; CDR3aa: CSVTGGNEQFF
v_gene: TRBV4-2; j_gene: TRBJ1-5; abundance: few; d_gene: TRBD1; CDR3nt: TGTGCCAGCAGCCAAGATTGGGACAGCGGCAATCAGCCCCAGCATTTT; CDR3aa: CASSQDWDSGNQPQHF